The text below deals with one T cell receptor beta chain. The antigen remains unidentified. The sample is drawn from a study of OX40 agonist ivuxolimab in advanced cancers. Whole-study findings and limits: More expanded clones were seen, on average, in CD8+ T cells than in CD4+.

With 6 bases removed from V and 3 bases from J, the gap between germline ends came to 12 bases. In germline, CDR1 is MNHEY, CDR2 SVGAGI. The CDR3 spans 14 residues. Assay used: immunoSEQ multiplex PCR; TCRdb lists only in-frame clones, some missing. The sample carries roughly 7,000 clones, just under 70% recorded once. This chain joins TRBV6-5 and TRBJ1-5, with TRBD1 as a possible D gene (5 bases). The clonotype was recovered from an adult with an advanced solid tumor such as melanoma, head and neck, liver or kidney cancer. Sequenced here: CD4+ or CD8+ T cells sorted from blood, sampled in a trial of the OX40 agonist ivuxolimab. CDR3 DNA: TGTGCCAGCAGACCGGGACCGAACAATCAGCCCCAGCATTTT. It codes for CASRPGPNNQPQHF.